The next 28 T cell receptor beta chains were all read from a single sample in a study of T cell responses to AZD1222 COVID-19 vaccine. Data came from immunoSEQ multiplex PCR; TCRdb stores just in-frame clones and leaves some out. The sample has about 140,000 clones, about 89% seen once. This sample comprised peripheral blood, obtained on day 0 of AZD1222 vaccination. All receptors derive from an adult in good health.

This chain uses TRBV27 with TRBJ2-2; 9 bases are shared with TRBD2. The CDR3 is 18 residues long. V shed 2 bases, J shed 4 bases, and the junction held 11 bases outside the gene matches. Germline CDR1 and CDR2: MNHEY and SMNVEV (reference sequence). This CDR3 reads CASSLMAQASGITGELFF. CDR3 coding DNA: TGTGCCAGCAGTTTAATGGCCCAGGCTAGCGGGATCACCGGGGAGCTGTTTTTT.

The rearrangement links TRBV6-4 to TRBJ2-7; TRBD2 aligns across 9 bases. Germline V lookup: CDR1 MRHNA, CDR2 SNTAGT. J gave up 4 bases and V 0 bases, and 4 bases lay outside the gene matches. The CDR3 contains 15 residues. The CDR3 sequence is CASSDSGGRAYEQYF. CDR3 in DNA: TGTGCCAGCAGTGACTCGGGCGGGAGGGCATACGAGCAGTACTTC.

The gene calls are TRBV5-1 and TRBJ1-4; D is undetermined. V was shortened by 0 bases and J by 4 bases, with 7 bases between the two germline ends. CDR3 size: 14 residues. The V gene's germline CDR1 is SGHRS and CDR2 YFSETQ. The CDR3 protein is CASSLVGNNEKLFF. As DNA, the CDR3 is TGCGCCAGCAGCTTGGTAGGGAATAATGAAAAACTGTTTTTT.

V is TRBV18 and J is TRBJ2-5; D remains unclear. Germline V gene data show CDR1 as KGHSH and CDR2 as LQKENI. There are 12 residues in the CDR3. V was trimmed by 2 bases and J by 1 base, leaving 2 bases between them. Written as DNA, the CDR3 is TGTGCCAGCTCACCAATCCAAGAGACCCAGTACTTC. Translated: CASSPIQETQYF.

The chain couples TRBV14 to TRBJ2-6; D may be TRBD2 (6 bases). The germline V and J ends were trimmed by 4 bases and 0 bases, with 13 bases remaining between them. This CDR3 contains 17 residues. Germline values: CDR1 SGHDN, CDR2 FVKESK. The CDR3 spells CASSLMRGHSGANVLTF. CDR3 DNA sequence: TGTGCCAGCAGCCTAATGCGGGGTCACTCTGGGGCCAACGTCCTGACTTTC.

The chain employs TRBV11-2 and TRBJ2-5; 9 bases match TRBD1. CDR3 size: 14 residues. Germline loops: CDR1 SGHAT, CDR2 FQNNGV. V was clipped by 5 bases and J by 5 bases; unmatched bases: 6. The CDR3 nucleotides read TGTGCCAGCAGCCCGGACAGGGGATGGGAGACCCAGTACTTC. Protein: CASSPDRGWETQYF.

The chain carries TRBV29-1 and TRBJ2-1; D remains ambiguous. CDR3 length equals 14 residues. With 7 bases removed from V and 7 bases from J, the gap between germline ends came to 20 bases. CDR1 and CDR2 (germline): SQVTM, ANQGSEA. Here the CDR3 DNA reads TGCAGCGCCCGAGGTACCCCGGACGGGAATGAGCAGTTCTTC. Its protein is CSARGTPDGNEQFF.

This chain connects TRBV4-1 to TRBJ2-7; D is unclear. CDR1 MGHRA and CDR2 YSYEKL come from the germline V gene. The CDR3 is made up of 15 amino acids. V dropped 0 bases and J dropped 2 bases, with 11 bases sitting between them. The CDR3 spells CASSQDVGQPYEQYF. CDR3 bases: TGCGCCAGCAGCCAAGATGTAGGCCAGCCCTACGAGCAGTACTTC.

CDR3 amino acids: CASSESGQGAYEQYF. In nucleotides, the CDR3 is TGCGCCAGCAGTGAGTCCGGACAGGGGGCTTACGAGCAGTACTTC. The J gene is TRBJ2-7, the V gene TRBV10-1; 11 bases line up with TRBD1. With V trimmed by 0 bases and J by 4 bases, 2 bases remained unmatched. Germline V gene sequence: CDR1 WNHNN, CDR2 SYGVQD (reference sequence). There are 15 residues in the CDR3.

In its sample, this clone was seen once. V is TRBV6-5 and J is TRBJ1-2, with D uncertain. The CDR3 sequence is 14 residues long. V lost 5 bases and J 5 bases, leaving 15 bases between the germline ends. The germline V gene has CDR1 MNHEY and CDR2 SVGAGI. The CDR3 nucleotides read TGTGCCAGCAGTACCCGGGCTCGGGTGTATGGCTACACCTTC. It yields the protein CASSTRARVYGYTF.

The chain carries TRBV27 and TRBJ2-7, with 9 bases identical to TRBD2. The CDR3 has 15 residues. In germline, CDR1 is MNHEY, CDR2 SMNVEV (reference sequence). V gave up 4 bases and J gave up 3 bases; unmatched junction bases: 7. The CDR3 loop reads CASSWGSGGFYEQYF. Here the CDR3 DNA reads TGTGCCAGCAGTTGGGGAAGCGGGGGGTTCTACGAGCAGTACTTC.

The rearrangement links TRBV5-4 to TRBJ2-3; maybe TRBD1 (6 bases). Trimming took 2 bases from V and 9 from J, leaving 13 bases between them. Germline V gene sequence: CDR1 SGHNT, CDR2 YYREEE (reference sequence). CDR3 length equals 13 residues. The CDR3 DNA reads TGTGCCAGCAGCTTACCCAGGGGTGGCACGCAGTATTTT. Protein product: CASSLPRGGTQYF.

The rearrangement links TRBV6-6 to TRBJ1-2, with D unclear. CDR1 and CDR2 from the germline V gene are MNHNY and SVGAGI (reference sequence). The CDR3 is 12 residues long. V gave up 7 bases and J gave up 7 bases, with 13 bases separating them. The CDR3, as DNA: TGTGCCAGCAAGGACGACACGGGTGGCTACACCTTC. This sequence encodes CASKDDTGGYTF.

This chain uses TRBV7-2 with TRBJ2-5; 7 bases align to TRBD2. The CDR3 consists of 16 residues. Germline values: CDR1 SGHTA, CDR2 FQGNSA. The V gene end was trimmed by 2 bases and the J gene end by 5 bases; junction bases not matched to a gene: 11. CDR3 residues: CASSLTGGRGGETQYF. CDR3 coding DNA: TGTGCCAGCAGCTTAACTGGCGGGAGAGGAGGGGAGACCCAGTACTTC.

The chain links TRBV2 to TRBJ2-5, with 7 bases lining up with TRBD2. The CDR3 sequence is 15 residues long. The ends lost 6 bases at V and 3 bases at J; junction bases unmatched: 10. Germline values: CDR1 SNHLY, CDR2 FYNNEI. The CDR3 sequence is CASRLNALAEETQYF. CDR3 coding DNA: TGTGCCAGCAGGCTGAATGCTCTAGCGGAAGAGACCCAGTACTTC.

This chain links TRBV28 with TRBJ2-1; possible D gene TRBD1, 6 bases. Germline lookup yields CDR1 MDHEN and CDR2 SYDVKM. Trimming took 6 bases from V and 3 from J, leaving 12 bases between them. This CDR3 spans 14 amino acids. The CDR3 nucleotides are TGTGCCAGCAGGCAGGGGCAACGCTACAATGAGCAGTTCTTC. The encoded protein is CASRQGQRYNEQFF.

V usage is TRBV5-1 and J usage is TRBJ2-3; weak D call: TRBD1 (5 bases). The CDR3 contains 15 residues. Germline-derived CDR1 and CDR2 are SGHRS and YFSETQ. Trimming took off 4 bases at V and 2 bases at J, with 14 bases between the two ends. The CDR3 sequence is CASSALTADTDTQYF. CDR3 nucleotides: TGCGCCAGCAGCGCCCTGACAGCCGACACAGATACGCAGTATTTT.

The chain has TRBV29-1 and TRBJ2-1; possibly TRBD2 for D (6 bases). The CDR3 length is 15 residues. Germline CDR1 and CDR2: SQVTM and ANQGSEA. Trimming removed 5 bases at V and 2 bases at J, with 16 bases between. The CDR3 here is CSVQAWGGPYNEQFF. The DNA of the CDR3 is TGCAGCGTTCAGGCTTGGGGAGGTCCCTACAATGAGCAGTTCTTC.

This chain links TRBV7-6 with TRBJ2-7; 9 nucleotides agree with TRBD1. The V and J ends lost 1 base and 2 bases, in that order; junction bases with no gene match: 6. The length of the CDR3 is 16 residues. CDR1 is SGHVS, CDR2 FNYEAQ, per germline. The CDR3 reads CASSLGPDRGAYEQYF. The CDR3 coding sequence is TGTGCCAGCAGCTTAGGTCCCGACAGGGGGGCCTACGAGCAGTACTTC.

The chain has TRBV9 and TRBJ1-4; 8 bases align to TRBD1. The length of the CDR3 is 15 residues. Germline V gene data show CDR1 as SGDLS and CDR2 as YYNGEE. Losses at the gene ends were 3 bases for V and 0 bases for J; bases not matched to a gene: 1. CDR3 DNA: TGTGCCAGCAGCGCGACAGGGGCAACTAATGAAAAACTGTTTTTT. This sequence encodes CASSATGATNEKLFF.

This sequence joins TRBV24-1 and TRBJ1-1; TRBD1 matches 8 bases. J lost 0 bases, V lost 1 base, and 9 bases had no gene match. Germline CDR1 KGHDR, CDR2 SFDVKD. The CDR3 is 18 amino acids. The CDR3 loop reads CATSDLPGTGRMNTEAFF. The CDR3 DNA is TGTGCCACCAGTGATTTACCCGGGACAGGACGAATGAACACTGAAGCTTTCTTT.

V is TRBV27 and J is TRBJ1-1; D is undetermined. The germline CDR1 and CDR2 sequences are MNHEY and SMNVEV (reference sequence). V was cut by 3 bases and J by 3 bases, with 8 bases left in between. This CDR3 is built from 13 residues. Here the CDR3 DNA reads TGTGCCAGCAGTTTGGCGGACTACACTGAAGCTTTCTTT. It specifies CASSLADYTEAFF.

This chain joins TRBV30 and TRBJ2-3; 15 bases are a match to TRBD2. The germline gives CDR1 GTSNPN, CDR2 SVGIG (reference sequence). CDR3 length: 17 amino acids. V dropped 4 bases and J dropped 6; count of bases not matched to a gene: 11. The CDR3 sequence: CAWNRPGLAGGSDTQYF. The CDR3 DNA is TGTGCCTGGAACCGACCGGGACTAGCGGGGGGTTCGGATACGCAGTATTTT. The full variable domain, in which reference TRBV30 and TRBJ2-3 provide the parts outside the CDR3, is SQTIHQWPATLVQPVGSPLSLECTVEGTSNPNLYWYRQAAGRGLQLLFYSVGIGQISSEVPQNLSASRPQDRQFILSSKKLLLSDSGFYLCAWNRPGLAGGSDTQYFGPGTRLTVL.

The chain uses TRBV12-3 or TRBV12-4 and TRBJ2-4; D gene ambiguous. Trimming took 6 bases from V and 6 from J, leaving 12 bases between them. This CDR3 comprises 13 residues. The chain's CDR3 is CASSPQFGNIQYF. The CDR3 bases are TGTGCCAGCAGCCCCCAGTTCGGAAACATTCAGTACTTC.

The gene calls are TRBV9 and TRBJ1-5; D is uncertain. Trimming took 0 bases from V and 5 from J, leaving 6 bases between them. Germline CDR1 is SGDLS and CDR2 is YYNGEE. The CDR3 is made up of 13 amino acids. CDR3 in DNA: TGTGCCAGCAGCGTAGACTTGGATCAGCCCCAGCATTTT. Protein product: CASSVDLDQPQHF. Full variable domain (outside the CDR3, taken from reference TRBV9 and TRBJ1-5): DSGVTQTPKHLITATGQRVTLRCSPRSGDLSVYWYQQSLDQGLQFLIQYYNGEERAKGNILERFSAQQFPDLHSELNLSSLELGDSALYFCASSVDLDQPQHFGDGTRLSIL.

The chain uses TRBV2 and TRBJ1-1, with a possible D match to TRBD1 (5 bases). Trimming cost V 7 bases and J 2 bases, with 14 bases left between them. The CDR3 totals 14 residues. Germline CDR1 SNHLY, CDR2 FYNNEI. The CDR3: CASTAGTGNTEAFF. DNA for the CDR3: TGTGCCAGCACCGCCGGGACGGGAAACACTGAAGCTTTCTTT.

The chain links TRBV5-1 to TRBJ2-7; weak D call: TRBD1 (6 bases). V lost 0 bases to trimming and J lost 2 bases, with 9 bases between them. The CDR3 runs to 14 residues. The V gene's germline CDR1 is SGHRS and CDR2 YFSETQ. The CDR3 sequence is CASSLVGAAYEQYF. For the CDR3, the DNA is TGCGCCAGCAGCTTGGTGGGGGCCGCCTACGAGCAGTACTTC.

This clone was seen a handful of times. The chain recombines TRBV6-4 with TRBJ1-1; D call uncertain. This CDR3 contains 13 residues. The germline V gene encodes CDR1 MRHNA and CDR2 SNTAGT. V was shortened by 4 bases and J by 3 bases, with 9 bases between the two germline ends. The CDR3 spells CASSVKEYTEAFF. The CDR3 DNA is TGTGCCAGCAGTGTTAAGGAGTACACTGAAGCTTTCTTT.